This TCR beta chain is from a study of blood T cells in healthy people across ages. The use of a sample-barcoded 5' primer and a J-beta primer mix characterized a second PCR of about 7 to 12 cycles. One entry per CDR3 protein results from TCRdb running MiXCR on the 5' RACE reads. The sample has about 1.1 million distinct CDR3 sequences, roughly two fifths seen once. J lost 2 bases, V lost 3 bases, and 18 bases had no gene match. The CDR3 loop spans 19 amino acids. Germline values: CDR1 SGDLS, CDR2 YYNGEE. The rearrangement uses TRBV9 and TRBJ2-3; TRBD2 matches at 7 bases. This TCR was recovered from a man aged 18 to 30 in good health. The sequencing input was blood. CDR3 DNA: TGTGCCAGCAGCGCCCTCCCGCCCCCGGGAGCGGGAAACACAGATACGCAGTATTTT. Translating it yields CASSALPPPGAGNTDTQYF. Looking up the rest from reference TRBV9 and TRBJ2-3 gives the full variable domain: DSGVTQTPKHLITATGQRVTLRCSPRSGDLSVYWYQQSLDQGLQFLIQYYNGEERAKGNILERFSAQQFPDLHSELNLSSLELGDSALYFCASSALPPPGAGNTDTQYFGPGTRLTVL.